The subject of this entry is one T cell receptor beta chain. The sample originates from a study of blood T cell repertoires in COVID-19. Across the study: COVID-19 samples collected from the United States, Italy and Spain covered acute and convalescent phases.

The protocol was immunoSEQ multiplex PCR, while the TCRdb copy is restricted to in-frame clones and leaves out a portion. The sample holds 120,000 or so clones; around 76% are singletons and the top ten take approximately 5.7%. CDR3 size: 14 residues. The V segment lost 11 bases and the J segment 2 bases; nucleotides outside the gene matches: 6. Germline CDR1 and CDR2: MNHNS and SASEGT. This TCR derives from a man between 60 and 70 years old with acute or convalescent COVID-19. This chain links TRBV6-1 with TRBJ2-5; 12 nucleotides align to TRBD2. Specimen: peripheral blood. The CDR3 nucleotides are TGTGCCGGGAGGACTAGCGGGGATCAAGAGACCCAGTACTTC. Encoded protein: CAGRTSGDQETQYF.